A selection of T cell receptor beta chains follows, all from one sample in a study of shared clonotypes between healthy human individuals. The method was immunoSEQ multiplex PCR; TCRdb's version includes in-frame clones alone and lacks a portion of them. The sample has over 2 million clones; about 95% are singletons. The sequenced material came from naive CD4+ T cells sorted from blood. The receptor source for this set is a man younger than 35 in good health. CDR3s include the opening cysteine and the closing phenylalanine or tryptophan. The order of the fields is D gene, clone size, J gene, V gene, CDR3 DNA, CDR3 protein. A D gene is named only where the DNA matches it firmly. Rows may omit the clone size; those that give it use once, few, many or a size class.

D: NA; size: NA; J: TRBJ2-3; V: TRBV5-1; DNA: TGCGCCAGCAGCATCTCCGGAGGGACCACAGATACGCAGTATTTT; CDR3: CASSISGGTTDTQYF
D: TRBD1; size: NA; J: TRBJ1-5; V: TRBV19; DNA: TGTGCCAGTAGTATGGAGACAGGGTCCCCGTGGCCCCAGCATTTT; CDR3: CASSMETGSPWPQHF
D: NA; size: NA; J: TRBJ2-7; V: TRBV7-2; DNA: TGTGCCAGCAGCTTTTTCACCTACGAGCAGTACTTC; CDR3: CASSFFTYEQYF
D: NA; size: NA; J: TRBJ2-7; V: TRBV7-9; DNA: TGTGCCAGCAGCTATTTCGGGGACGCCGGGACATCCTACGAGCAGTACTTC; CDR3: CASSYFGDAGTSYEQYF
D: NA; size: NA; J: TRBJ1-3; V: TRBV7-3; DNA: TGTGCCAGCAGCAAGGGCGTCGGAAACACCATATATTTT; CDR3: CASSKGVGNTIYF
D: NA; size: NA; J: TRBJ2-4; V: TRBV6-5; DNA: TGTGCCAGCAGTCGACAGTGGGATACCAAAAACATTCAGTACTTC; CDR3: CASSRQWDTKNIQYF
D: NA; size: NA; J: TRBJ2-3; V: TRBV5-1; DNA: TGCGCCAGCAGCTTGGAACTGGGATCGGGCACAGATACGCAGTATTTT; CDR3: CASSLELGSGTDTQYF
D: NA; size: once; J: TRBJ2-1; V: TRBV11-3; DNA: TGTGCCAGCAGCTTAGATGTGTCGGATGAGCAGTTCTTC; CDR3: CASSLDVSDEQFF
D: NA; size: NA; J: TRBJ2-1; V: TRBV5-1; DNA: TGCGCCAGCAGCTCCCTAGGCTCCTACAATGAGCAGTTCTTC; CDR3: CASSSLGSYNEQFF
D: NA; size: NA; J: TRBJ1-1; V: TRBV18; DNA: TGTGCCAGCTCATCCGCCGGGAACACTGAAGCTTTCTTT; CDR3: CASSSAGNTEAFF
D: NA; size: once; J: TRBJ1-3; V: TRBV29-1; DNA: TGCAGCGTTGAAGCCACCGGGCGCAACGGGGGAAACACCATATATTTT; CDR3: CSVEATGRNGGNTIYF
D: TRBD1; size: once; J: TRBJ2-1; V: TRBV5-1; DNA: TGCGCCAGCAAAGCCGGGACAGGGAACTACAATGAGCAGTTCTTC; CDR3: CASKAGTGNYNEQFF
D: TRBD2; size: NA; J: TRBJ2-4; V: TRBV6-1; DNA: TGTGCCAGCAGTCTAGCGGGAGAGACCATTCAGTACTTC; CDR3: CASSLAGETIQYF
D: TRBD1; size: NA; J: TRBJ2-1; V: TRBV2; DNA: TGTGCCAGCAGGCTCACCGGGACAGGGGTCTACAATGAGCAGTTCTTC; CDR3: CASRLTGTGVYNEQFF
D: TRBD2; size: NA; J: TRBJ2-1; V: TRBV7-9; DNA: TGTGCCAGCAGCTCCGGGACTAGCGGGGGGATCCACTACAATGAGCAGTTCTTC; CDR3: CASSSGTSGGIHYNEQFF
D: NA; size: NA; J: TRBJ2-7; V: TRBV5-5; DNA: TGTGCCAGCAGCTTGTTTAGTTTCGACGAGCAGTACTTC; CDR3: CASSLFSFDEQYF
D: NA; size: NA; J: TRBJ1-3; V: TRBV19; DNA: TGTGCCAGTACCGAAACCGGGGGTATCTCTGGAAACACCATATATTTT; CDR3: CASTETGGISGNTIYF
D: NA; size: once; J: TRBJ1-6; V: TRBV10-3; DNA: TGTGCCATCAGTGAGACCGGGATCAATAATTCACCCCTCCACTTT; CDR3: CAISETGINNSPLHF
D: NA; size: NA; J: TRBJ2-5; V: TRBV5-6; DNA: TGTGCCAGCAGCTTGGGCCCTGGGATTCAAGAGACCCAGTACTTC; CDR3: CASSLGPGIQETQYF
D: TRBD2; size: NA; J: TRBJ2-1; V: TRBV2; DNA: TGTGCCAGCAGTGAGGTGCTAGCGGACGAGTTCGATGAGCAGTTCTTC; CDR3: CASSEVLADEFDEQFF
D: NA; size: NA; J: TRBJ1-6; V: TRBV15; DNA: TGTGCCACCAGCAGAGATCACGGTTTTTCACCCCTCCACTTT; CDR3: CATSRDHGFSPLHF
D: TRBD1; size: NA; J: TRBJ1-1; V: TRBV25-1; DNA: TGTGCCAGCAGTGATCGACAGGGAGTTTTCACTGAAGCTTTCTTT; CDR3: CASSDRQGVFTEAFF
D: NA; size: NA; J: TRBJ2-5; V: TRBV27; DNA: TGTGCCAGCAGTTCGCGGCAGAATTGGGAGACCCAGTACTTC; CDR3: CASSSRQNWETQYF
D: NA; size: once; J: TRBJ1-1; V: TRBV21-1; DNA: TGTGCCAGCAGCATTCTAGCTTTCTTT; CDR3: CASSILAFF
D: NA; size: NA; J: TRBJ1-1; V: TRBV6-1; DNA: TGTGCCAGCACCCTTTTACAGAGGAGTCTGGCTGAAGCTTTCTTT; CDR3: CASTLLQRSLAEAFF
D: NA; size: NA; J: TRBJ1-5; V: TRBV15; DNA: TGTGCCACCAGCAGAGATCAGGGTAAGAATCAGCCCCAGCATTTT; CDR3: CATSRDQGKNQPQHF
D: TRBD2; size: NA; J: TRBJ2-1; V: TRBV5-1; DNA: TGCGCCAGCAGCTACTCTAGCGGGGGGGCCCAAGAGCAGTTCTTC; CDR3: CASSYSSGGAQEQFF
D: NA; size: NA; J: TRBJ1-6; V: TRBV6-6; DNA: TGTGCCAGCAGCCCCGGACCATGGGGATCACCCCTCCACTTT; CDR3: CASSPGPWGSPLHF
D: TRBD1; size: once; J: TRBJ2-7; V: TRBV18; DNA: TGTGCCAGCTCTACCGGGACAGGGGGCAACGAGCAGTACTTC; CDR3: CASSTGTGGNEQYF
D: NA; size: NA; J: TRBJ2-7; V: TRBV15; DNA: TGTGCCACCAGCAGAGAGGGAGGTTCCTACGAGCAGTACTTC; CDR3: CATSREGGSYEQYF
D: NA; size: NA; J: TRBJ2-7; V: TRBV9; DNA: TGTGCCAGCAGCCCGTTGCGCCCGGGGTCCTACGAGCAGTACTTC; CDR3: CASSPLRPGSYEQYF
D: NA; size: NA; J: TRBJ1-6; V: TRBV11-2; DNA: TGTGCCAGCAGCCTGGCCCCGGGACATAATAATTCACCCCTCCACTTT; CDR3: CASSLAPGHNNSPLHF
D: NA; size: NA; J: TRBJ2-3; V: TRBV6-5; DNA: TGTGCCAGCAGTTACTCAGGGTCGGGCACAGATACGCAGTATTTT; CDR3: CASSYSGSGTDTQYF
D: NA; size: NA; J: TRBJ2-1; V: TRBV7-9; DNA: TGTGCCAGCGCAGAGATGAATGAGCAGTTCTTC; CDR3: CASAEMNEQFF
D: TRBD2; size: NA; J: TRBJ2-1; V: TRBV4-3; DNA: TGCGCCAGCAGCTCCGGGACTAGCGGGGCGAGAGGTGAGCAGTTCTTC; CDR3: CASSSGTSGARGEQFF
D: TRBD1; size: once; J: TRBJ2-6; V: TRBV18; DNA: TGTGCCAGCTCACCTTCGGGACAGGGGGTGTCTGGGGCCAACGTCCTGACTTTC; CDR3: CASSPSGQGVSGANVLTF
D: NA; size: NA; J: TRBJ1-1; V: TRBV11-2; DNA: TGTGCCAGCAGAAAAAACACGCCGGGCCAGACTAACACTGAAGCTTTCTTT; CDR3: CASRKNTPGQTNTEAFF
D: NA; size: NA; J: TRBJ2-1; V: TRBV6-1; DNA: TGTGCCAGCAGTGAGTTGGGCGGCAACTACAATGAGCAGTTCTTC; CDR3: CASSELGGNYNEQFF
D: TRBD1; size: NA; J: TRBJ1-4; V: TRBV5-6; DNA: TGTGCCAGCAGCTTGGGGCCCCCGGGACAGGGGTACGAAAAACTGTTTTTT; CDR3: CASSLGPPGQGYEKLFF
D: TRBD1; size: NA; J: TRBJ1-2; V: TRBV7-2; DNA: TGTGCCAGCAGCTTAGGCAGCGGGACAGGGGCTGGCTACACCTTC; CDR3: CASSLGSGTGAGYTF
D: TRBD2; size: NA; J: TRBJ2-7; V: TRBV11-2; DNA: TGTGCCAGCAGCTTATATTCTAGCGGGAGTCATAGCGAGCAGTACTTC; CDR3: CASSLYSSGSHSEQYF
D: NA; size: NA; J: TRBJ2-7; V: TRBV11-2; DNA: TGTGCCAGCAGCTTAGATGGGTTCTCCTACGAGCAGTACTTC; CDR3: CASSLDGFSYEQYF
D: TRBD1; size: NA; J: TRBJ2-7; V: TRBV7-9; DNA: TGTGCCAGCAGCGAAGCCCTTTCTCGGGACAGGGGGTACGAGCAGTACTTC; CDR3: CASSEALSRDRGYEQYF
D: NA; size: NA; J: TRBJ1-5; V: TRBV27; DNA: TGTGCCAGCAGTTTATCCTTCACGGGAAATCAGCCCCAGCATTTT; CDR3: CASSLSFTGNQPQHF
D: NA; size: NA; J: TRBJ1-5; V: TRBV14; DNA: TGTGCCAGCAGCCTCGACAGGAAGAATCAGCCCCAGCATTTT; CDR3: CASSLDRKNQPQHF
D: NA; size: NA; J: TRBJ2-7; V: TRBV19; DNA: TGTGCCAGTAGTATAGTGGCAGATGCTTCGGGGGAGCAGTACTTC; CDR3: CASSIVADASGEQYF
D: TRBD1; size: NA; J: TRBJ2-5; V: TRBV7-9; DNA: TGTGCCAGCACGTCGGGACAGGGCACTCAAGAGACCCAGTACTTC; CDR3: CASTSGQGTQETQYF
D: NA; size: once; J: TRBJ1-1; V: TRBV7-6; DNA: TGTGCCAGCAGGGGGGACACTGAAGCTTTCTTT; CDR3: CASRGDTEAFF